A few counts support the clone carrying this TCR beta chain. Its antigen remains unidentified. The data derive from a study of regulatory T cells in long-lasting Graves disease. Across the whole study: Positive TSH receptor antibodies alongside over 5 years of antithyroid drugs were what marked Graves' disease as persistent.

In germline, CDR1 is SQVTM, CDR2 ANQGSEA. The CDR3 runs 13 residues. Deletions cut 3 bases from V and 5 bases from J, with 13 bases between. Time point described: persistent/refractory GD, antithyroid drugs over 5 years with positive TRAb. PBMCs were the source of the RNA used for TCR sequencing. Arm-PCR of CDR3 regions and iRepertoire HTBI primers were used to build TCR beta libraries. MiXCR, run by TCRdb on the multiplex PCR reads, gives a single entry per CDR3 protein. The top ten hold roughly 26% of the sample, which has a few hundred thousand distinct CDR3 sequences, about 25% seen once. Whole-study results and caveats: Thyroid tissue was not sampled; only peripheral blood was.

The TCR was taken from a female donor with Graves disease. Sequencing used peripheral blood mononuclear cells (PBMCs), obtained when the disease was refractory, from a patient treated with antithyroid drugs. The rearrangement joins TRBV29-1 to TRBJ2-5; perhaps TRBD2 as D (5 bases). This CDR3 reads CSVDGRTGETQYF. The CDR3 DNA is TGCAGCGTTGATGGCCGGACTGGGGAGACCCAGTACTTC.